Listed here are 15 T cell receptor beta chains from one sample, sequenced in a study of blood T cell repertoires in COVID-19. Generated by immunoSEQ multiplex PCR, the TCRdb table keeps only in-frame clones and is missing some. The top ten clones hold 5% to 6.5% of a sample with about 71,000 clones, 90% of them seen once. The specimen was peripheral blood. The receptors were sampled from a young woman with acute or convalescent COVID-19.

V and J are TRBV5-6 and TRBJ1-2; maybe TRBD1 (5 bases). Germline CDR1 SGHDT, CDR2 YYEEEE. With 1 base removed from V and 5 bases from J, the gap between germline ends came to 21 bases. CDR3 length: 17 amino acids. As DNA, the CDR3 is TGTGCCAGCAGCTTGAAGGCCGCAGGGTCTTTCCCATATGGCTACACCTTC. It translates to CASSLKAAGSFPYGYTF.

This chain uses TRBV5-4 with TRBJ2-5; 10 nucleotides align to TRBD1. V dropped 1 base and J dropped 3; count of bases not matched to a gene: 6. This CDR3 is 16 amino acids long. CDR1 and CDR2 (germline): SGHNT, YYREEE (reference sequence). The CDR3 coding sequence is TGTGCCAGCAGCTTGATGGGACAGGGGATAAAAGAGACCCAGTACTTC. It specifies CASSLMGQGIKETQYF. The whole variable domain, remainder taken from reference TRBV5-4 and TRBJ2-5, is ETGVTQSPTHLIKTRGQQVTLRCSSQSGHNTVSWYQQALGQGPQFIFQYYREEENGRGNFPPRFSGLQFPNYSSELNVNALELDDSALYLCASSLMGQGIKETQYFGPGTRLLVL.

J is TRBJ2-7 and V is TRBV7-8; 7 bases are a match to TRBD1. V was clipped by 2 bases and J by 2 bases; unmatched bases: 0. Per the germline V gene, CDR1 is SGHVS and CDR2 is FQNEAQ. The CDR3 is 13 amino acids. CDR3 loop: CASSLTGAYEQYF. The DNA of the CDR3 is TGTGCCAGCAGCTTAACAGGGGCCTACGAGCAGTACTTC.

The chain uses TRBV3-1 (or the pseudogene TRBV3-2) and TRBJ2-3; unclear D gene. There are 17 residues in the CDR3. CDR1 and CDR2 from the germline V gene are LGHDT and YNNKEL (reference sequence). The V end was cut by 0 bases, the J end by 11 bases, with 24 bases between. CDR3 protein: CASSQDVSSLTGGRQYF. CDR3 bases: TGTGCCAGCAGCCAAGATGTTAGTAGTCTTACCGGTGGTCGGCAGTATTTT.

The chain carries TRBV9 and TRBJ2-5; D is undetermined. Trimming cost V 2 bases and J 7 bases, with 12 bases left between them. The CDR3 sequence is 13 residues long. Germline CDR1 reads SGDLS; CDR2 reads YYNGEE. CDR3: CASSVETGGTQYF. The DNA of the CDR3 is TGTGCCAGCAGCGTCGAGACCGGCGGGACCCAGTACTTC.

In DNA, the CDR3 is TGTGCCAGCCAAACTCCTGGTGTTCGGGCTTTCTTT. Amino acids: CASQTPGVRAFF. The V gene is TRBV6-5, the J gene TRBJ1-1; D remains ambiguous. The CDR3 consists of 12 residues. Trimming removed 8 bases from V and 11 bases from J, with 18 bases in between. The germline V gene has CDR1 MNHEY and CDR2 SVGAGI.

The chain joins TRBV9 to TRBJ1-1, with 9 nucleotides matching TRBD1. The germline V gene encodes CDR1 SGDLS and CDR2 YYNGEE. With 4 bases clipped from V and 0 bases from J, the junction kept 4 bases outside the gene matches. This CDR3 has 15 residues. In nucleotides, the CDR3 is TGTGCCAGCAGCCCCGGGACAGGGATGAACACTGAAGCTTTCTTT. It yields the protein CASSPGTGMNTEAFF.

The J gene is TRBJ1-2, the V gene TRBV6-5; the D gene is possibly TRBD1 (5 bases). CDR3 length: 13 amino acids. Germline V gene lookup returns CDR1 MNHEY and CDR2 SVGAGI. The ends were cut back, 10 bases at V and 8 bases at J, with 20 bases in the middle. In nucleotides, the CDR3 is TGTGCCACCCGGGGCGGGGTTTCTGGAGGCTACACCTTC. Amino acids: CATRGGVSGGYTF.

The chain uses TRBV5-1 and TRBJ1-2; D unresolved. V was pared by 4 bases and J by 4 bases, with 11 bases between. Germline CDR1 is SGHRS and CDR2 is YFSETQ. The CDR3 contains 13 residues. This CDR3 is CASSPDGIYGYTF. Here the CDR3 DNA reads TGCGCCAGCAGCCCCGACGGGATCTATGGCTACACCTTC.

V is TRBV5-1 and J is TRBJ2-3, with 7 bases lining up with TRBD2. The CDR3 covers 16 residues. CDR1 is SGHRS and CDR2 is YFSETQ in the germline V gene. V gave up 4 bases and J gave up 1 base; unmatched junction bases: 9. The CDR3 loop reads CASSPHGAGGTDTQYF. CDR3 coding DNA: TGCGCCAGCAGCCCCCATGGGGCGGGGGGCACAGATACGCAGTATTTT.

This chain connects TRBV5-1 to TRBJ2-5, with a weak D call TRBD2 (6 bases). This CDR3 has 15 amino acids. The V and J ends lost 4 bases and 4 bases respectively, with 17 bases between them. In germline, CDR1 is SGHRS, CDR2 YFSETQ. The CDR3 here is CASSIGSGRGETQYF. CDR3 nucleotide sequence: TGCGCCAGCAGCATAGGGTCCGGGAGAGGAGAGACCCAGTACTTC.

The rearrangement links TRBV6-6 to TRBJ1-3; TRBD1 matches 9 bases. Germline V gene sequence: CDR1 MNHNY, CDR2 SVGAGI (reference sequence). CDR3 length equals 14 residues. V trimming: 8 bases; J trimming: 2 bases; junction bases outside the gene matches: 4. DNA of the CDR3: TGTGCCAGCGGTACAGGGGGCACTGGAAACACCATATATTTT. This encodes CASGTGGTGNTIYF.

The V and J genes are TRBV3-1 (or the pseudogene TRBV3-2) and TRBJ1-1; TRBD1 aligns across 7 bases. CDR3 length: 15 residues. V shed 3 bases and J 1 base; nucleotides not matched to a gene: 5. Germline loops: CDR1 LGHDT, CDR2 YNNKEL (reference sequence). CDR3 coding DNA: TGTGCCAGCAGCCAGTCGGGACAGCCGAACACTGAAGCTTTCTTT. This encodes CASSQSGQPNTEAFF.

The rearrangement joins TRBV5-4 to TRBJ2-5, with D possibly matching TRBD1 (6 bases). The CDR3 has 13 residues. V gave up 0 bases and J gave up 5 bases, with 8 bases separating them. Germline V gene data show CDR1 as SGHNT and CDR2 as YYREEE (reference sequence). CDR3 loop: CASSLGGPETQYF. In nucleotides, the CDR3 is TGTGCCAGCAGCTTGGGGGGGCCTGAGACCCAGTACTTC.

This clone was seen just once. The CDR3 is CASSEPLENTQYF. CDR3 sequence (DNA): TGTGCCAGCAGTGAGCCACTAGAAAATACGCAGTATTTT. This chain links TRBV2 with TRBJ2-3, with a weak D call TRBD2 (5 bases). Germline V CDR1 and CDR2: SNHLY, FYNNEI. The CDR3 contains 13 residues. Deletions cut 3 bases from V and 7 bases from J, with 11 bases between.